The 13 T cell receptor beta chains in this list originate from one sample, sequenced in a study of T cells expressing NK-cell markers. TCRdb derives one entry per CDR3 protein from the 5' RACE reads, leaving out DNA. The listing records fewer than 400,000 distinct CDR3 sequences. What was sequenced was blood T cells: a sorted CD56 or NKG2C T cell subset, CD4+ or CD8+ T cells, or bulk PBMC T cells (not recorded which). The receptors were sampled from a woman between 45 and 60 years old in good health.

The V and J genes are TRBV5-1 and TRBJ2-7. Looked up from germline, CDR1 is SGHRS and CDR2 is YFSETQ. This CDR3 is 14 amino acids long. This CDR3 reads CASSPFSGSYEQYF.

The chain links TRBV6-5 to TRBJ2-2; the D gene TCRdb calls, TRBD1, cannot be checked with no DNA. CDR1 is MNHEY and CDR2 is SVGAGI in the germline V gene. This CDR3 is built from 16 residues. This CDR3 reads CASSYGWAGHTGELFF.

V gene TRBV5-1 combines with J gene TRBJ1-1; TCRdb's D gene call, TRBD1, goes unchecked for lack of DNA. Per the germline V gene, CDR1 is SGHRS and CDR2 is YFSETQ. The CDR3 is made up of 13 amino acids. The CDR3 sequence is CASSFHDRAEAFF.

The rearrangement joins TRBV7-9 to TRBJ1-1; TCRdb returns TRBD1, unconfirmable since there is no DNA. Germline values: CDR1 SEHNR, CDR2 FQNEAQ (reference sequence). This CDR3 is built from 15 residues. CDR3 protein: CASSLETGGNTEAFF.

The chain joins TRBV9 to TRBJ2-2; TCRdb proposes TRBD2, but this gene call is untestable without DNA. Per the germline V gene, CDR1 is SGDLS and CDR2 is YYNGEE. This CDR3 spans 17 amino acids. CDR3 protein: CASSVQLAGGITGELFF.

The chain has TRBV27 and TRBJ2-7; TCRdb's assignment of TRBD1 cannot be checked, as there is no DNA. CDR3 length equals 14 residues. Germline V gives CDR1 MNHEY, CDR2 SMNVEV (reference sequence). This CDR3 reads CASSWGQGAREQYF.

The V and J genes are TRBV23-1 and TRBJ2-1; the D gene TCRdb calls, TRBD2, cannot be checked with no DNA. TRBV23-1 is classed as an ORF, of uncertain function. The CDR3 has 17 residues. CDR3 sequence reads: CASSITSGRPGYNEQFF.

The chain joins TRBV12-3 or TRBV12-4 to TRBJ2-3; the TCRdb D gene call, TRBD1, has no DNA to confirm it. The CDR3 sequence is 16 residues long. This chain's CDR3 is CASSLRARQSSDTQYF.

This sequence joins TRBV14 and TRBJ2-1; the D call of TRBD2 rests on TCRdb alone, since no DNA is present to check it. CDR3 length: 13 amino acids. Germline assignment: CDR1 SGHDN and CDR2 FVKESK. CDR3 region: CASSHPSGNEQFF.

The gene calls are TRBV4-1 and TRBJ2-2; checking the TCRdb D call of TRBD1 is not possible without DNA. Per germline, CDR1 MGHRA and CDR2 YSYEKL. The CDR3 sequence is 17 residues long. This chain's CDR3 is CASSLRESGYIAGELFF.

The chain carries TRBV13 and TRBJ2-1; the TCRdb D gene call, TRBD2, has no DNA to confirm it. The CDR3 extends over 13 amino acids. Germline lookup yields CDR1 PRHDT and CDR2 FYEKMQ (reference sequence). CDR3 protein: CASTLLAGDEQFF.

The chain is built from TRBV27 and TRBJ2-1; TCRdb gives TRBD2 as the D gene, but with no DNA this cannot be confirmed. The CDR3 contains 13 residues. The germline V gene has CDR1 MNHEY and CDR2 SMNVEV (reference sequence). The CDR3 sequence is CASSLGGSYEQFF.

CDR3 region: CASSAQAGTGDDEQFF. The gene calls are TRBV5-6 and TRBJ2-1; TCRdb proposes TRBD1, but this gene call is untestable without DNA. The CDR3 loop spans 16 amino acids. Germline V gene lookup returns CDR1 SGHDT and CDR2 YYEEEE. Full variable domain (remainder filled in from reference TRBV5-6 and TRBJ2-1): DAGVTQSPTHLIKTRGQQVTLRCSPKSGHDTVSWYQQALGQGPQFIFQYYEEEERQRGNFPDRFSGHQFPNYSSELNVNALLLGDSALYLCASSAQAGTGDDEQFFGPGTRLTVL.